This TCR beta chain was identified in a study of T cell repertoires in cytomegalovirus infection. The overall study: Public signatures in TCR beta pointed to CMV infection and matching HLA type.

Turning to this clonotype: Its target is not known.

MiXCR, applied by TCRdb to the reads, yields one record per CDR3 protein. The profile shows some 500,000 distinct CDR3 sequences, roughly a third of them singletons. The length of the CDR3 is 21 residues. The V gene end was trimmed by 5 bases and the J gene end by 0 bases; junction bases not matched to a gene: 23. Germline V CDR1 and CDR2: SGHTA, FQGNSA. The sequencing used cultured PBMCs, collected from culture after CMV antigen stimulation. V usage is TRBV7-2 and J usage is TRBJ2-7, with TRBD2 identical over 9 bases. This sequence originates from a human donor in good health (CMV status not recorded). Some clones in this sample may be carry-over from other donors' samples. The CDR3 DNA reads TGTGCCAGCAGCCCCCTAGCGGGATTAGGTGATGATCATTTAACCTCCTACGAGCAGTACGTC. It specifies CASSPLAGLGDDHLTSYEQYV.